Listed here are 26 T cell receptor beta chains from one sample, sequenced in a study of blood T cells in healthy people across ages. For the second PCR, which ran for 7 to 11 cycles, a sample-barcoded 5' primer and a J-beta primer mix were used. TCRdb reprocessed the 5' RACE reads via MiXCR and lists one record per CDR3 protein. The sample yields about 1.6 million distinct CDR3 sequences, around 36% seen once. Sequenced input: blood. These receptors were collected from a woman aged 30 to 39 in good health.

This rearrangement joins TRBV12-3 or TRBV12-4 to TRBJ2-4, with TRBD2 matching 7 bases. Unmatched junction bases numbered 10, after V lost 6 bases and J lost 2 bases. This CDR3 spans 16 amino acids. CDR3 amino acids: CASSSWGEGPKNIQYF. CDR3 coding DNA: TGTGCCAGCAGCAGTTGGGGGGAGGGACCCAAAAACATTCAGTACTTC.

CDR3: CASSTLGGETQYF. CDR3 coding DNA: TGTGCCAGCAGTACCTTGGGGGGAGAGACCCAGTACTTC. This chain connects TRBV13 to TRBJ2-5; D perhaps matches TRBD2 (6 bases). The CDR3 runs 13 residues. Germline values: CDR1 PRHDT, CDR2 FYEKMQ (reference sequence). V gave up 6 bases and J gave up 4 bases, with 12 bases separating them.

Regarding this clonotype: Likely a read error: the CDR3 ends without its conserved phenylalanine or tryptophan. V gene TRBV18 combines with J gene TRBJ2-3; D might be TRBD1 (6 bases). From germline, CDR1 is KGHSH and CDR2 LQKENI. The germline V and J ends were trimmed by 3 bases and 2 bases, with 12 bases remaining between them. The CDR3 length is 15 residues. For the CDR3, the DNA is TGTGCCAGCTCACCCCTGCAGGGGAACACAGATACGCAGTATTTG. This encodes CASSPLQGNTDTQYL.

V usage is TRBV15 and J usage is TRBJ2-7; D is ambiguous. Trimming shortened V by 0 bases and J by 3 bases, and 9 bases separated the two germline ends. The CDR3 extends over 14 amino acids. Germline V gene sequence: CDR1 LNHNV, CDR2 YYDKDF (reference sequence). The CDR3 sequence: CATSREELSYEQYF. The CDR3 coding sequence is TGTGCCACCAGCAGAGAGGAACTTAGCTACGAGCAGTACTTC.

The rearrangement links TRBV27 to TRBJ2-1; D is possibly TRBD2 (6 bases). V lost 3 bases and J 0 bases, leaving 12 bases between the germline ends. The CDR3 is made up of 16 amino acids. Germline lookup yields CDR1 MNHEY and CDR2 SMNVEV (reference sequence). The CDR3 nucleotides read TGTGCCAGCAGTTTGACGTTCGGGAGCTCCTACAATGAGCAGTTCTTC. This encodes CASSLTFGSSYNEQFF.

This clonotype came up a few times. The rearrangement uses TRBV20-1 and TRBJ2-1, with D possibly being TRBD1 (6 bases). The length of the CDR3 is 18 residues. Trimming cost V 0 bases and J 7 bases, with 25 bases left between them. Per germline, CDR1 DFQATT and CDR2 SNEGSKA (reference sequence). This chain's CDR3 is CSARDGALGGVDRNEQFF. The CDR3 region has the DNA TGCAGTGCTAGAGATGGGGCTTTAGGGGGAGTTGACAGGAATGAGCAGTTCTTC.

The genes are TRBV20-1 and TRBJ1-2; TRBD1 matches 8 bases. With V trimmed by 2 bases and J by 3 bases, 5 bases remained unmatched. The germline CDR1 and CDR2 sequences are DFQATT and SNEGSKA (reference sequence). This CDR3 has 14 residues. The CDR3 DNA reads TGCAGTGCTAGACCCCAGGGGGCTGACTATGGCTACACCTTC. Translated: CSARPQGADYGYTF.

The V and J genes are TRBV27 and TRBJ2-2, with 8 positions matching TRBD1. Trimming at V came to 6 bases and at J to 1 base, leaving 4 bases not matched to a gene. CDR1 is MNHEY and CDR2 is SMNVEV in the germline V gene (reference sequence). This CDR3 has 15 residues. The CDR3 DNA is TGTGCCAGCAGGGCCGGGACAGGGAACACCGGGGAGCTGTTTTTT. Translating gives CASRAGTGNTGELFF.

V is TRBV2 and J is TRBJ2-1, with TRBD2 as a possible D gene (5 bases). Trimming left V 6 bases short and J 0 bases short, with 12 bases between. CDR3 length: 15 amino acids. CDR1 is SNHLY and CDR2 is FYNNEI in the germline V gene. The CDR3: CASRRTFLSYNEQFF. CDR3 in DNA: TGTGCCAGCAGAAGGACTTTTCTCTCCTACAATGAGCAGTTCTTC.

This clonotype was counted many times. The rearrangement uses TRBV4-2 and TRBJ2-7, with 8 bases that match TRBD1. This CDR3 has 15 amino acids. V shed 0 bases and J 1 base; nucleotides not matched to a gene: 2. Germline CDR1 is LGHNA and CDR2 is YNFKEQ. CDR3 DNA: TGTGCCAGCAGCCAAGAAGGGACAGGTTCCTACGAGCAGTACTTC. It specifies CASSQEGTGSYEQYF.

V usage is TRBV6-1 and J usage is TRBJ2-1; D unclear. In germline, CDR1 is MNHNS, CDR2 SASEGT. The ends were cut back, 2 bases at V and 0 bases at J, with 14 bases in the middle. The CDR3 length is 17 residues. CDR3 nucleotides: TGTGCCAGCAGTGAAAGGATCCAGCGAAGCTCCTACAATGAGCAGTTCTTC. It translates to CASSERIQRSSYNEQFF.

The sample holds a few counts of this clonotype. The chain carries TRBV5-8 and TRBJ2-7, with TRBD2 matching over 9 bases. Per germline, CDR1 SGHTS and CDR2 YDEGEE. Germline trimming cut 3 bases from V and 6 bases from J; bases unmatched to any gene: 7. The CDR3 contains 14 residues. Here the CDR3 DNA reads TGTGCCAGCAGCTCCCTGACTAGCGGCGCCGAGCAGTACTTC. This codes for CASSSLTSGAEQYF.

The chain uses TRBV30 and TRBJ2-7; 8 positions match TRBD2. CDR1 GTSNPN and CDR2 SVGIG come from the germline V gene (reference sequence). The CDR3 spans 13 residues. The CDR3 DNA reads TGTGTCTGTCGGATTAGGCGGGAGGACGAGCAGTACTTC. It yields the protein CVCRIRREDEQYF.

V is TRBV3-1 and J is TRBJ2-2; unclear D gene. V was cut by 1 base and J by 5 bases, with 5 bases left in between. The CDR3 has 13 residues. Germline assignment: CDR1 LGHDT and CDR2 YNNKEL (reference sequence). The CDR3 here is CASSQVITGELFF. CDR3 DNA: TGTGCCAGCAGCCAAGTTATTACCGGGGAGCTGTTTTTT.

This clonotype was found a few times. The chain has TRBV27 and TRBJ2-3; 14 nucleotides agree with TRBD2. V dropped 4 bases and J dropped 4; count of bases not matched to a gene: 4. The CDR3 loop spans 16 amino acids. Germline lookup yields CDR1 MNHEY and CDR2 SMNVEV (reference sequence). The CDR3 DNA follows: TGTGCCAGCAGTTCGGGACTAGCGGGAGTAGCAGATACGCAGTATTTT. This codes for CASSSGLAGVADTQYF.

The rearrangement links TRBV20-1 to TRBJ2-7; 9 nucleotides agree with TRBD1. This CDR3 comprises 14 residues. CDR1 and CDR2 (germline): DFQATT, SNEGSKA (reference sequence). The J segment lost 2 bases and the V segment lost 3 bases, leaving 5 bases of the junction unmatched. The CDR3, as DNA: TGCAGTGCTAGTCCGGGACAGGGTACCTACGAGCAGTACTTC. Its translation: CSASPGQGTYEQYF.

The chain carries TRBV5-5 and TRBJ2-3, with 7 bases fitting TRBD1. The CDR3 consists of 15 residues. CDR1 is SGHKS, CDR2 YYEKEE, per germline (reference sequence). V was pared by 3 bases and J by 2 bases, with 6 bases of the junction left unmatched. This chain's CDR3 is CASSWPGQLTDTQYF. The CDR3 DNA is TGTGCCAGCAGCTGGCCGGGACAGCTCACAGATACGCAGTATTTT.

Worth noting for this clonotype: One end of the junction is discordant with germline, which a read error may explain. The CDR3 DNA reads TGCAGTGTCCCGGGACAGATGAACGCTGAAGCTTTCTTT. Protein sequence: CSVPGQMNAEAFF. V and J are TRBV20-1 and TRBJ1-1; 7 bases line up with TRBD1. The CDR3 has 13 residues. Germline lookup yields CDR1 DFQATT and CDR2 SNEGSKA (reference sequence).

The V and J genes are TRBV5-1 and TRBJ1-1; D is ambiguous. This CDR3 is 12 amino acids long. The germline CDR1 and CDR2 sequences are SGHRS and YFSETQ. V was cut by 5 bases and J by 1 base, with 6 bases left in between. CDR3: CASRRENTEAFF. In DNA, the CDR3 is TGCGCCAGCAGAAGAGAGAACACTGAAGCTTTCTTT.

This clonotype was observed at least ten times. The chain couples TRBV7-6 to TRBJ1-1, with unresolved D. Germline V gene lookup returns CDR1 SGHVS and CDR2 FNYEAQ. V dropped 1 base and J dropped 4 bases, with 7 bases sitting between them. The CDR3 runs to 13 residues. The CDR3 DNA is TGTGCCAGCAGCTTAGAGGTGGCCACTGAAGCTTTCTTT. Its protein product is CASSLEVATEAFF.

DNA of the CDR3: TGCGCCAGCAGCTCAGGGGGTTCCTACTATGGCTACACCTTC. Its translation: CASSSGGSYYGYTF. V and J are TRBV5-1 and TRBJ1-2; 7 nucleotides line up with TRBD1. The CDR3 spans 14 residues. CDR1 is SGHRS and CDR2 is YFSETQ in the germline V gene. Losses at the gene ends were 3 bases for V and 3 bases for J; bases not matched to a gene: 5. The full variable domain, completed using reference TRBV5-1 and TRBJ1-2, is KAGVTQTPRYLIKTRGQQVTLSCSPISGHRSVSWYQQTPGQGLQFLFEYFSETQRNKGNFPGRFSGRQFSNSRSEMNVSTLELGDSALYLCASSSGGSYYGYTFGSGTRLTVV.

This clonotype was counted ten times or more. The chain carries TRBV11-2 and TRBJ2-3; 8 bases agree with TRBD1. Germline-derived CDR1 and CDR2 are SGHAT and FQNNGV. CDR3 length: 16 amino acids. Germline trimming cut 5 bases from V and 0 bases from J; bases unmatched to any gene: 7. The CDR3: CASSTRQGTSTDTQYF. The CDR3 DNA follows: TGTGCCAGCAGCACCCGACAGGGGACTAGCACAGATACGCAGTATTTT.

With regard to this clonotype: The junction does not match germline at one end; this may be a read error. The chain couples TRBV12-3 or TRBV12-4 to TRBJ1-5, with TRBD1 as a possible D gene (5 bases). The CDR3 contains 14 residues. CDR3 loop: CANSWTGDYQPQHF. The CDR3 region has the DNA TGTGCCAACAGTTGGACGGGGGATTACCAGCCCCAGCATTTT.

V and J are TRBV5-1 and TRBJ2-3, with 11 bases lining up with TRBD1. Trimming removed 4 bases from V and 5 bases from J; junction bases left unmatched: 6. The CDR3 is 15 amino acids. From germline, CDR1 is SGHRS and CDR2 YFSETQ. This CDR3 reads CASSQGQGVGDTQYF. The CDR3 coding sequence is TGCGCCAGCAGCCAGGGACAGGGGGTAGGAGATACGCAGTATTTT.

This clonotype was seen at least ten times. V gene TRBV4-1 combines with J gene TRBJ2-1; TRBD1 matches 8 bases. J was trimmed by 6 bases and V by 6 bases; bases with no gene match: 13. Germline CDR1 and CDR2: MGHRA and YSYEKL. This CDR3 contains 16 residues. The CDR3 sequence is CASRQGGRGPLNEQFF. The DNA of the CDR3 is TGCGCCAGCAGACAGGGGGGCAGGGGGCCCCTCAATGAGCAGTTCTTC.

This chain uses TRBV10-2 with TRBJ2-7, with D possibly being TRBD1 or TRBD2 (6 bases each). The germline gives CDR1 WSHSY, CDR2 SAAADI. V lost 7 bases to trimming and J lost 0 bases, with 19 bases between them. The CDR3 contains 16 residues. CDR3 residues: CASTPKGGGSSYEQYF. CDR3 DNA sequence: TGCGCCAGCACACCCAAAGGAGGGGGGAGCTCCTACGAGCAGTACTTC.